The rows below give T cell receptor beta chains drawn from one sample of a study of blood T cell repertoires in COVID-19. TCRdb's table, derived via immunoSEQ multiplex PCR, lists solely in-frame clones and lacks some. The data show 200,000 to 300,000 clones, around 87% seen once. The specimen sequenced was peripheral blood. Receptors were obtained from a woman aged 45-60 years with acute or convalescent COVID-19. Both conserved end residues are part of each CDR3. Fields, in order: V gene, clone size, J gene, D gene, CDR3 length, CDR3 DNA, CDR3 protein. The D gene is left open where the match is weak. Clone size is not always given. Where it is, it says once, few, many or a class for expanded clones.

TRBV19	NA	TRBJ2-1	TRBD2	14	TGTGCCAGCCGGACTAGCGGGAGGCGGATAACACAGTTCTTC	CASRTSGRRITQFF
TRBV10-3	NA	TRBJ2-1	TRBD2	16	TGTGCCATCAGTGGGGGGACTAGCGGGAGGTACAATGAGCAGTTCTTC	CAISGGTSGRYNEQFF
TRBV5-1	once	TRBJ2-7	NA	12	TGCGCCAGCAGCTCTCTTAGCTACGAGCAGTACTTC	CASSSLSYEQYF
TRBV7-9	once	TRBJ2-2	NA	13	TGTGCAAAAAGCGGCGAGAACACCGGGGAGCTGTTTTTT	CAKSGENTGELFF
TRBV27	NA	TRBJ2-5	TRBD1	16	TGTGCCAGCAGTTTTACGGGGGACAGGGTGGGGGAGACCCAGTACTTC	CASSFTGDRVGETQYF
TRBV12-5	NA	TRBJ2-1	NA	13	TGTGCTAGTGGTTTCATGAGTTCGGGGGAGCAGTTCTTC	CASGFMSSGEQFF
TRBV4-2	NA	TRBJ2-1	TRBD2	15	TGTGCCAGCAGCCTTACTAGCGGCTCCTACAATGAGCAGTTCTTC	CASSLTSGSYNEQFF
TRBV7-3	NA	TRBJ2-3	TRBD2	14	TGTGCCAGCAGCTTACTAGCGGGCGCAGATACGCAGTATTTT	CASSLLAGADTQYF
TRBV27	NA	TRBJ1-2	NA	14	TGTGCCAGCAGTCCACAGGGAAATGACTATGGCTACACCTTC	CASSPQGNDYGYTF
TRBV25-1	NA	TRBJ2-1	TRBD1	16	TGTGCCAGCAGTGAATTGGGGACAGGGGCGGCTAATGAGCAGTTCTTC	CASSELGTGAANEQFF
TRBV11-2	NA	TRBJ1-6	NA	18	TGTGCCAGCAGCTCCCGCTCGGACAGAAGCTCCTATAATTCACCCCTCCACTTT	CASSSRSDRSSYNSPLHF
TRBV7-8	NA	TRBJ2-5	NA	14	TGTGCCAGCAGAGCGACTAGGTCTGACGGGACCCAGTACTTC	CASRATRSDGTQYF
TRBV1	NA	TRBJ2-7	NA	14	TGCACCATAACTGCGGACACGAACTCCTACGAGCAGTACTTC	CTITADTNSYEQYF
TRBV5-8	NA	TRBJ2-7	TRBD2	15	TGTGCCAGCAGCTTCTGGGGCCTAGCGGGAGGGGAGCAGTACTTC	CASSFWGLAGGEQYF
TRBV7-8	NA	TRBJ1-6	TRBD1	15	TGTGCCAGCAGCATATCTGACAGGGGCGACTCACCCCTCCACTTT	CASSISDRGDSPLHF
TRBV7-3	NA	TRBJ2-1	TRBD1	16	TGTGCCAGCAGCTTAAGGGGGACAGGTACCTACAATGAGCAGTTCTTC	CASSLRGTGTYNEQFF
TRBV28	NA	TRBJ1-2	TRBD1	14	TGTGCCAGCCTAGGGGGCACCTACAACTATGGCTACACCTTC	CASLGGTYNYGYTF
TRBV7-2	NA	TRBJ2-5	TRBD2	16	TGTGCCAGCAGCTTTTCTAGCGGGAGCCTTTCTCAGCGCCTCAACTTC	CASSFSSGSLSQRLNF
TRBV24-1	NA	TRBJ1-2	NA	14	TGTGCCACCAGTGATTTGTCGGGATTGGGTGGCTACACCTTC	CATSDLSGLGGYTF
TRBV7-3	few	TRBJ1-2	NA	14	TGTGCCAGCGGCCACTTTTCAGGAAACTATGGCTACACCTTC	CASGHFSGNYGYTF
TRBV5-4	NA	TRBJ2-2	TRBD2	15	TGTGCCAGCAGCCTGACTAGCGGAGATGGCGGGGAGCTGTTTTTT	CASSLTSGDGGELFF